This T cell receptor beta chain comes out of a study of T-cell memory formation after mild COVID-19. Whole-study context: TCR clusters showed largely donor specificity.

5'RACE with constant-segment primers yielded barcoded, UMI-tagged TCR alpha and TCR beta cDNA libraries. Using its own MiXCR run on the 5' RACE reads, TCRdb lists one record per CDR3 protein. The data contain about 140,000 distinct CDR3 sequences, 13% to 15% of them singletons. Worth noting for this clonotype: Its specificity is not known.

General study points: Contracting clones from day 15 to 85 showed balanced CD4/CD8; later expanders favored CD4+. CD4+ contracting clones lay mainly in CM and EM, CD8+ ones in EMRA.

The clonotype was recovered from an adult woman who had mild COVID-19 (a few samples of this study predate the infection). Cell type and time point are not known. Sequenced input: PBMCs or a T cell subset sorted from them (not recorded which).

Here the CDR3 DNA reads TGTGCCAGCAGCCCCACATCGGCCCTCCATCAGCCCCAGCATTTT. Residues: CASSPTSALHQPQHF. The chain links TRBV9 to TRBJ1-5, with unresolved D. The V gene lost 4 bases and the J gene lost 5 bases, with 16 bases spanning the gap. Germline V gene data show CDR1 as SGDLS and CDR2 as YYNGEE. The CDR3 is made up of 15 amino acids. Complete variable domain (other parts from reference TRBV9 and TRBJ1-5): DSGVTQTPKHLITATGQRVTLRCSPRSGDLSVYWYQQSLDQGLQFLIQYYNGEERAKGNILERFSAQQFPDLHSELNLSSLELGDSALYFCASSPTSALHQPQHFGDGTRLSIL.